This TCR beta chain comes out of a study of T cell repertoires in cytomegalovirus infection. About the research overall: CMV epitopes used comprised recently identified HLA-C-restricted ones and well-studied HLA-B-restricted ones. A matching HLA type, together with CMV infection, was signaled by public TCR beta signatures.

TCRdb used MiXCR to reprocess the reads, holding one entry per CDR3 protein. The table lists approximately 1,000,000 distinct CDR3 sequences, about a third of them singletons. Ten or more counts support this clonotype. Its specificity is unknown. This CDR3 contains 16 residues. Germline V CDR1 and CDR2: LNHDA, SQIVND (reference sequence). The J segment lost 3 bases and the V segment lost 6 bases, leaving 12 bases of the junction unmatched. Broader study findings: Predominance within the ex vivo response was attributable to HLA-C-restricted CMV-specific TCR beta clonotypes.

The source of this sequence is a human donor in good health (CMV status not recorded). Some clones in this sample may be carry-over from other donors' samples. The sample in question was cultured CD8+ T cells from PBMCs, obtained from culture after CMV antigen stimulation. The chain couples TRBV19 to TRBJ2-5; 8 bases map to TRBD2. In DNA form, the CDR3 reads TGTGCCAGTAGAGCGATAAGCGGGGGTCAGGAAGAGACCCAGTACTTC. Its translation: CASRAISGGQEETQYF.